The next 17 T cell receptor beta chains were all read from a single sample in a study of shared clonotypes between healthy human individuals. Generated by immunoSEQ multiplex PCR, the TCRdb table keeps only in-frame clones and is missing some. The table has under 750,000 clones, roughly 72% seen once. The sequencing input was memory CD4+ T cells sorted from blood. Subset denoted: CD45RA-negative fraction. These TCRs come from a woman in her 30s in good health.

The chain carries TRBV11-2 and TRBJ1-1; D gene unclear. Germline V gives CDR1 SGHAT, CDR2 FQNNGV. The germline V and J ends were trimmed by 2 bases and 0 bases, with 13 bases remaining between them. The CDR3 sequence is 16 residues long. The CDR3 loop reads CASSLWSPLMNTEAFF. The CDR3, as DNA: TGTGCCAGCAGCTTATGGTCCCCTCTAATGAACACTGAAGCTTTCTTT. Full variable domain (rest looked up from reference TRBV11-2 and TRBJ1-1): EAGVAQSPRYKIIEKRQSVAFWCNPISGHATLYWYQQILGQGPKLLIQFQNNGVVDDSQLPKDRFSAERLKGVDSTLKIQPAKLEDSAVYLCASSLWSPLMNTEAFFGQGTRLTVV.

The chain employs TRBV5-1 and TRBJ2-7; 9 nucleotides align to TRBD2. The CDR3 has 13 residues. V was clipped by 4 bases and J by 5 bases; unmatched bases: 4. CDR1 is SGHRS and CDR2 is YFSETQ in the germline V gene. CDR3: CASSPGLADEQYF. The DNA of the CDR3 is TGCGCCAGCAGCCCGGGACTAGCAGACGAGCAGTACTTC.

The V call is TRBV30, the J call TRBJ1-2, with 9 bases matching TRBD1. V lost 4 bases to trimming and J lost 6 bases; unmatched junction nucleotides: 3. The CDR3 sequence is 12 residues long. Germline V lookup: CDR1 GTSNPN, CDR2 SVGIG (reference sequence). CDR3 sequence (DNA): TGTGCCTGGATCCGGGACAGGGATGGCTACACCTTC. This encodes CAWIRDRDGYTF. Using reference TRBV30 and TRBJ1-2 for the parts outside the CDR3, the full variable domain is SQTIHQWPATLVQPVGSPLSLECTVEGTSNPNLYWYRQAAGRGLQLLFYSVGIGQISSEVPQNLSASRPQDRQFILSSKKLLLSDSGFYLCAWIRDRDGYTFGSGTRLTVV.

The chain is built from TRBV28 and TRBJ2-5; 8 bases map to TRBD1. Germline V gene sequence: CDR1 MDHEN, CDR2 SYDVKM. The ends lost 5 bases at V and 6 bases at J; junction bases unmatched: 14. The CDR3 loop spans 16 amino acids. DNA of the CDR3: TGTGCCAGCAGTCCATCATGGACAGGGTCGATACAGACCCAGTACTTC. This sequence encodes CASSPSWTGSIQTQYF.

The rearrangement uses TRBV13 and TRBJ2-1, with unresolved D. The V and J ends lost 7 bases and 8 bases respectively, with 9 bases between them. CDR3 length equals 11 residues. Germline values: CDR1 PRHDT, CDR2 FYEKMQ (reference sequence). The CDR3 region is CASTLVDEQFF. CDR3 coding DNA: TGTGCCAGCACCCTTGTGGATGAGCAGTTCTTC.

The gene calls are TRBV28 and TRBJ1-2; no clear D. The CDR3 spans 15 residues. CDR1 and CDR2 from the germline V gene are MDHEN and SYDVKM. Trimming removed 5 bases from V and 3 bases from J, with 16 bases in between. In nucleotides, the CDR3 is TGTGCCAGCAGTCCCTACGACATGGGCCACTATGGCTACACCTTC. It is translated as CASSPYDMGHYGYTF.

The genes are TRBV2 and TRBJ1-5; a weak D match, TRBD1 (6 bases). The CDR3 runs to 14 residues. From germline, CDR1 is SNHLY and CDR2 FYNNEI. V shed 7 bases and J shed 3 bases, with 13 bases lying between them. The DNA for the CDR3 is TGTGCCAGCAACTTACAGGGTAACAATCAGCCCCAGCATTTT. It is translated as CASNLQGNNQPQHF.

The CDR3 loop is CASMARLDQPQHF. The DNA for the CDR3 is TGTGCCAGCATGGCCAGGCTCGATCAGCCCCAGCATTTT. This sequence joins TRBV2 and TRBJ1-5; the D is unclear. This CDR3 has 13 residues. Trimming cost V 7 bases and J 5 bases, with 12 bases left between them. Germline V CDR1 and CDR2: SNHLY, FYNNEI.

The J gene is TRBJ2-7, the V gene TRBV28; D might be TRBD1 (5 bases). Germline V gives CDR1 MDHEN, CDR2 SYDVKM. Trimming took 4 bases from V and 6 from J, leaving 13 bases between them. The CDR3 length is 13 residues. The CDR3 nucleotides are TGTGCCAGCAGTTCATTAGGGGTTCGCGAGCAGTACTTC. Protein product: CASSSLGVREQYF.

This chain links TRBV25-1 with TRBJ1-5; 7 nucleotides align to TRBD1. V was pared by 3 bases and J by 5 bases, with 4 bases of the junction left unmatched. The germline V gene has CDR1 MGHDK and CDR2 SYGVNS. The CDR3 contains 14 residues. In nucleotides, the CDR3 is TGTGCCAGCAGTGAGGGTAGGGGGCATCAGCCCCAGCATTTT. Translated, it gives CASSEGRGHQPQHF.

J is TRBJ2-3 and V is TRBV10-1; 13 bases map to TRBD2. The germline CDR1 and CDR2 sequences are WNHNN and SYGVQD (reference sequence). The CDR3 spans 15 residues. Unmatched junction bases numbered 1, after V lost 0 bases and J lost 7 bases. For the CDR3, the DNA is TGCGCCAGCAGTGAGTCGACTAGCGGGAGGTATACGCAGTATTTT. Translated: CASSESTSGRYTQYF.

The chain recombines TRBV18 with TRBJ2-5; 8 bases line up with TRBD2. Germline V CDR1 and CDR2: KGHSH, LQKENI. After removal of 3 bases from V and 2 bases from J, the junction contained 2 bases not matched to a gene. The CDR3 sequence is 14 residues long. CDR3: CASSPRGGQETQYF. The CDR3 region has the DNA TGTGCCAGCTCACCTCGGGGGGGGCAAGAGACCCAGTACTTC. Supplemented by reference TRBV18 and TRBJ2-5, the full variable domain reads NAGVMQNPRHLVRRRGQEARLRCSPMKGHSHVYWYRQLPEEGLKFMVYLQKENIIDESGMPKERFSAEFPKEGPSILRIQQVVRGDSAAYFCASSPRGGQETQYFGPGTRLLVL.

This chain connects TRBV28 to TRBJ2-5, with 9 nucleotides matching TRBD2. The CDR3 sequence is 17 residues long. CDR1 is MDHEN and CDR2 is SYDVKM in the germline V gene. The J segment lost 5 bases and the V segment lost 7 bases, leaving 17 bases of the junction unmatched. CDR3 in amino acids: CASTYAVHSGRGETQYF. In DNA, the CDR3 is TGTGCCAGCACCTACGCGGTCCATAGCGGGAGAGGGGAGACCCAGTACTTC. The variable domain in full, with the rest retrieved from reference TRBV28 and TRBJ2-5, is DVKVTQSSRYLVKRTGEKVFLECVQDMDHENMFWYRQDPGLGLRLIYFSYDVKMKEKGDIPEGYSVSREKKERFSLILESASTNQTSMYLCASTYAVHSGRGETQYFGPGTRLLVL.

The chain links TRBV7-6 to TRBJ1-4; no reliable D call. The ends were cut back, 3 bases at V and 11 bases at J, with 13 bases in the middle. Per the germline V gene, CDR1 is SGHVS and CDR2 is FNYEAQ. The CDR3 totals 13 residues. CDR3 coding DNA: TGTGCCAGCAGCTTGAACACGGTAGAGAAACTGTTTTTT. As protein: CASSLNTVEKLFF. Supplemented by reference TRBV7-6 and TRBJ1-4, the full variable domain reads GAGVSQSPRYKVTKRGQDVALRCDPISGHVSLYWYRQALGQGPEFLTYFNYEAQQDKSGLPNDRFSAERPEGSISTLTIQRTEQRDSAMYRCASSLNTVEKLFFGSGTQLSVL.

The rearrangement links TRBV7-2 to TRBJ2-3; D remains ambiguous. Deletions cut 5 bases from V and 5 bases from J, with 11 bases between. The CDR3 length is 13 residues. The germline gives CDR1 SGHTA, CDR2 FQGNSA. This chain's CDR3 is CASSRGRRDTQYF. The DNA for the CDR3 is TGTGCCAGCAGCCGTGGACGGAGAGATACGCAGTATTTT.

The chain joins TRBV19 to TRBJ1-5, with a tentative D call TRBD1 (6 bases). In germline, CDR1 is LNHDA, CDR2 SQIVND (reference sequence). The CDR3 is 16 residues long. Trimming stripped 3 bases from V and 7 bases from J, with 19 bases between. Written as DNA, the CDR3 is TGTGCCAGTAGTATGTGGGGCAGGGGAGAAAGACAGCCCCAGCATTTT. Protein sequence: CASSMWGRGERQPQHF. The variable domain in full, with the rest retrieved from reference TRBV19 and TRBJ1-5, is DGGITQSPKYLFRKEGQNVTLSCEQNLNHDAMYWYRQDPGQGLRLIYYSQIVNDFQKGDIAEGYSVSREKKESFPLTVTSAQKNPTAFYLCASSMWGRGERQPQHFGDGTRLSIL.

The chain combines TRBV5-4 with TRBJ2-2; a possible D gene is TRBD1 (5 bases). Trimming pared 4 bases from V and 6 bases from J, leaving 16 bases between. The V gene's germline CDR1 is SGHNT and CDR2 YYREEE (reference sequence). This CDR3 contains 15 residues. For the CDR3, the DNA is TGTGCCAGCAGCACGGGCAGGGTTTCTGCCGGGGAGCTGTTTTTT. Amino acids: CASSTGRVSAGELFF.